This entry lists 26 T cell receptor beta chains sequenced from one sample in a study of chemoradiotherapy in HPV16-positive cancers. Generated by immunoSEQ multiplex PCR, the TCRdb table keeps only in-frame clones and is missing some. The repertoire includes roughly 34,000 clones, around 83% of them detected once, and under 2.5% sits in the top ten. The sequencing here drew on blood, taken from a patient who underwent chemoradiotherapy. Receptor source: a human donor with HPV-associated anogenital cancer.

This chain connects TRBV15 to TRBJ1-3, with no clear D. The CDR3 runs 14 residues. Per the germline V gene, CDR1 is LNHNV and CDR2 is YYDKDF (reference sequence). The V gene lost 5 bases and the J gene lost 4 bases, with 12 bases spanning the gap. Written as DNA, the CDR3 is TGTGCCACCAGCGAAATGGCCACAGGAAACACCATATATTTT. This encodes CATSEMATGNTIYF.

The chain couples TRBV4-2 to TRBJ2-7, with 10 positions matching TRBD2. Germline CDR1 LGHNA, CDR2 YNFKEQ. V lost 5 bases and J lost 0; bases outside the gene matches: 10. The CDR3 consists of 17 residues. This CDR3 reads CASSGAGGPGDSYEQYF. As DNA, the CDR3 is TGTGCCAGCAGCGGAGCGGGGGGGCCCGGAGACTCCTACGAGCAGTACTTC.

The chain is built from TRBV12-5 and TRBJ2-1; D remains unclear. Germline V gives CDR1 LGHNT, CDR2 FRNRAP. V dropped 5 bases and J dropped 4 bases, with 3 bases sitting between them. This CDR3 has 11 residues. CDR3 DNA: TGTGCTAGTGGTCCATACAATGAGCAGTTCTTC. Translating it yields CASGPYNEQFF.

This clone was seen more than once but under ten times. The CDR3 region has the DNA TGTGCCAGCAGCTTAGAAGTGGGCCACGGTGGAAACACCATATATTTT. This sequence encodes CASSLEVGHGGNTIYF. The V gene is TRBV7-2, the J gene TRBJ1-3, with unresolved D. The CDR3 loop spans 16 amino acids. The germline V gene encodes CDR1 SGHTA and CDR2 FQGNSA. V lost 1 base and J lost 3, with 13 bases in between.

The chain combines TRBV4-1 with TRBJ2-3; D may be TRBD1 (6 bases). The CDR3 runs to 17 residues. CDR1 is MGHRA and CDR2 is YSYEKL in the germline V gene. Trimming cost V 4 bases and J 3 bases, with 20 bases left between them. The CDR3 region is CASSPGQTVIPTDTQYF. The CDR3 bases are TGCGCCAGCAGCCCCGGACAGACCGTGATCCCGACAGATACGCAGTATTTT.

The rearrangement uses TRBV7-3 and TRBJ2-4; D is possibly TRBD2 (5 bases). V lost 2 bases, J lost 8 bases, and 13 bases lay in between. Germline CDR1 reads SGHTA; CDR2 reads FQGTGA. There are 14 residues in the CDR3. The CDR3 DNA sequence: TGTGCCAGCAGCTTAGGAGGACCTCCTGACATTCAGTACTTC. Translating gives CASSLGGPPDIQYF.

CDR3 residues: CASSSQVSSGELFF. The CDR3 coding sequence is TGTGCCAGTAGTTCCCAAGTTTCCTCCGGGGAGCTGTTTTTT. The chain links TRBV19 to TRBJ2-2; D uncertain. The CDR3 contains 14 residues. The V gene's germline CDR1 is LNHDA and CDR2 SQIVND (reference sequence). V gave up 5 bases and J gave up 6 bases, with 13 bases separating them.

The chain is built from TRBV5-1 and TRBJ2-2, with D perhaps TRBD2 (6 bases). The germline V and J ends were trimmed by 3 bases and 1 base, with 10 bases remaining between them. Germline V gene data show CDR1 as SGHRS and CDR2 as YFSETQ. This CDR3 is built from 15 residues. The CDR3 region has the DNA TGCGCCAGCAGCTCGGGGGACGGGAACACCGGGGAGCTGTTTTTT. Protein sequence: CASSSGDGNTGELFF.

This clone has only one observation. J is TRBJ1-5 and V is TRBV5-5; no definite D call. Germline-derived CDR1 and CDR2 are SGHKS and YYEKEE (reference sequence). V lost 3 bases and J lost 1, with 17 bases in between. The CDR3 contains 17 residues. The CDR3 coding sequence is TGTGCCAGCAGCTCGTTACTTTGGGCGGTGAGCAATCAGCCCCAGCATTTT. It encodes CASSSLLWAVSNQPQHF.

The chain carries TRBV19 and TRBJ1-2; D not certain. Between the trimmed V and J ends, which lost 3 bases and 2 bases, there was a span of 4 bases. Germline loops: CDR1 LNHDA, CDR2 SQIVND (reference sequence). This CDR3 spans 12 amino acids. DNA for the CDR3: TGTGCCAGTAGTATCCGGAACTATGGCTACACCTTC. Protein: CASSIRNYGYTF. The full variable domain, in which reference TRBV19 and TRBJ1-2 provide the parts outside the CDR3, is DGGITQSPKYLFRKEGQNVTLSCEQNLNHDAMYWYRQDPGQGLRLIYYSQIVNDFQKGDIAEGYSVSREKKESFPLTVTSAQKNPTAFYLCASSIRNYGYTFGSGTRLTVV.

This clone was seen only a few times. The chain recombines TRBV7-2 with TRBJ2-7; 8 nucleotides line up with TRBD2. V dropped 4 bases and J dropped 2; count of bases not matched to a gene: 4. Germline CDR1 SGHTA, CDR2 FQGNSA. This CDR3 contains 14 residues. Here the CDR3 reads CASSSPGLAYEQYF. In DNA form, the CDR3 reads TGTGCCAGCAGCTCCCCGGGACTAGCCTACGAGCAGTACTTC. Filled out from reference TRBV7-2 and TRBJ2-7, the complete variable domain reads GAGVSQSPSNKVTEKGKDVELRCDPISGHTALYWYRQSLGQGLEFLIYFQGNSAPDKSGLPSDRFSAERTGGSVSTLTIQRTQQEDSAVYLCASSSPGLAYEQYFGPGTRLTVT.

The chain is built from TRBV11-3 and TRBJ2-1; 7 bases agree with TRBD1. Losses at the gene ends were 4 bases for V and 5 bases for J; bases not matched to a gene: 5. Germline CDR1 reads SGHNT; CDR2 reads YENEEA. The CDR3 consists of 14 residues. DNA for the CDR3: TGTGCCAGCAGCTGGCGACAGGGCAACAATGAGCAGTTCTTC. Translation: CASSWRQGNNEQFF.

The chain employs TRBV7-2 and TRBJ2-1; TRBD2 matches at 10 bases. Germline V CDR1 and CDR2: SGHTA, FQGNSA. The CDR3 extends over 15 amino acids. Trimming at V came to 5 bases and at J to 6 bases, leaving 7 bases not matched to a gene. DNA of the CDR3: TGTGCCAGCAGCACCAGCGGGGGGGCCGGCAATGAGCAGTTCTTC. Its protein product is CASSTSGGAGNEQFF.

This chain links TRBV4-3 with TRBJ1-4, with a weak D call TRBD1 (5 bases). Trimming left V 5 bases short and J 4 bases short, with 11 bases between. The CDR3 extends over 14 amino acids. Germline lookup yields CDR1 LGHNA and CDR2 YSLEER. The CDR3: CASSRGRGNEKLFF. CDR3 nucleotide sequence: TGCGCCAGCAGCAGGGGAAGGGGTAATGAAAAACTGTTTTTT.

This chain's CDR3 is CASGTLQGAYGYTF. The CDR3 DNA is TGTGCCAGCGGAACCCTTCAGGGGGCCTATGGCTACACCTTC. The chain uses TRBV28 and TRBJ1-2, with TRBD1 matching over 8 bases. This CDR3 contains 14 residues. CDR1 is MDHEN and CDR2 is SYDVKM in the germline V gene. After removal of 8 bases from V and 4 bases from J, the junction contained 9 bases not matched to a gene.

The rearrangement joins TRBV29-1 to TRBJ1-4; possibly TRBD1 for D (5 bases). In germline, CDR1 is SQVTM, CDR2 ANQGSEA. The V and J ends lost 0 bases and 4 bases respectively, with 27 bases between them. This CDR3 contains 20 residues. CDR3: CSVEEGARDSTGGFNEKLFF. In DNA, the CDR3 is TGCAGCGTTGAAGAAGGAGCCCGGGACTCTACAGGCGGATTTAATGAAAAACTGTTTTTT.

CDR3 in amino acids: CASSRAGGRETEAFF. The CDR3 nucleotides read TGTGCCAGCTCCCGGGCAGGGGGCCGGGAGACTGAAGCTTTCTTT. J is TRBJ1-1 and V is TRBV18; TRBD1 matches 8 bases. CDR1 is KGHSH, CDR2 LQKENI, per germline. This CDR3 spans 15 amino acids. Trimming removed 6 bases from V and 5 bases from J; junction bases left unmatched: 11.

The gene calls are TRBV11-1 and TRBJ2-1; D is perhaps TRBD2 (6 bases). V was pared by 4 bases and J by 3 bases, with 13 bases between. Per the germline V gene, CDR1 is SGHAT and CDR2 is FQDESV (reference sequence). CDR3 length equals 15 residues. Written as DNA, the CDR3 is TGTGCCAGCAGCTCCAAGGGGACTTACTACAATGAGCAGTTCTTC. It codes for CASSSKGTYYNEQFF.

This sequence joins TRBV5-1 and TRBJ1-2; D is unresolved. This CDR3 has 15 residues. V lost 1 base, J lost 3 bases, and 13 bases lay in between. The V gene's germline CDR1 is SGHRS and CDR2 YFSETQ. CDR3 protein: CASSLTTTPYYGYTF. The CDR3 DNA is TGCGCCAGCAGCTTGACGACAACTCCCTACTATGGCTACACCTTC.

V usage is TRBV5-1 and J usage is TRBJ2-7; 11 bases match TRBD1. This CDR3 region has 15 residues. Trimming cost V 4 bases and J 5 bases; bases outside gene matches: 8. CDR1 is SGHRS and CDR2 is YFSETQ in the germline V gene. CDR3 nucleotide sequence: TGCGCCAGCAGCCTTCACAGGACAGGGGGCCACGAGCAGTACTTC. It encodes CASSLHRTGGHEQYF.

This CDR3 reads CATGGGGQPQHF. The CDR3 DNA is TGTGCCACCGGAGGGGGCGGTCAGCCCCAGCATTTT. V usage is TRBV27 and J usage is TRBJ1-5, with 7 bases identical to TRBD1. The CDR3 spans 12 residues. Germline V gives CDR1 MNHEY, CDR2 SMNVEV (reference sequence). With V trimmed by 10 bases and J by 6 bases, 6 bases remained unmatched.

The chain uses TRBV7-9 and TRBJ2-7; D not certain. Germline V gene sequence: CDR1 SEHNR, CDR2 FQNEAQ (reference sequence). The CDR3 runs 12 residues. Trimming removed 10 bases at V and 5 bases at J, with 15 bases between. The CDR3 protein is CATSASLDEQYF. The CDR3 nucleotides read TGTGCCACGAGCGCCTCCTTGGACGAGCAGTACTTC.

The count of this clone is one. This rearrangement joins TRBV2 to TRBJ2-5; a weak D match, TRBD2 (5 bases). The V end lost 7 bases, the J end lost 7 bases, and 16 bases lay between the germline ends. Germline CDR1 reads SNHLY; CDR2 reads FYNNEI. CDR3 size: 13 residues. The CDR3 sequence: CASIETREGTQYF. As DNA, the CDR3 is TGTGCCAGCATCGAGACCCGTGAGGGGACCCAGTACTTC.

The chain is built from TRBV6-6 and TRBJ2-7, with 7 bases matching TRBD1. CDR1 and CDR2 (germline): MNHNY, SVGAGI (reference sequence). The J segment lost 6 bases and the V segment lost 1 base, leaving 6 bases of the junction unmatched. CDR3 length: 14 amino acids. The DNA of the CDR3 is TGTGCCAGCAGTTACTTGGGACAGTACGGCGAGCAGTACTTC. Translated, it gives CASSYLGQYGEQYF.

The V call is TRBV10-3, the J call TRBJ2-2, with 7 bases identical to TRBD1. CDR1 and CDR2 (germline): ENHRY, SYGVKD. After removal of 8 bases from V and 1 base from J, the junction contained 1 base not matched to a gene. The CDR3 is 13 amino acids. The CDR3 region is CAIGDRNTGELFF. DNA of the CDR3: TGTGCCATCGGGGACAGGAACACCGGGGAGCTGTTTTTT.

The chain couples TRBV6-5 to TRBJ1-1; the D is unclear. Germline values: CDR1 MNHEY, CDR2 SVGAGI. There are 13 residues in the CDR3. V lost 7 bases, J lost 6 bases, and 15 bases lay in between. The CDR3 here is CASTIRRKAEAFF. The DNA of the CDR3 is TGTGCCAGCACCATACGAAGGAAGGCTGAAGCTTTCTTT.